These 14 T cell receptor beta chains share one sample of origin, sequenced in a study of vaccination effects on CD4 cells after COVID-19. Culture lasted around eleven days before CD4+ T cell isolation. Method: immunoSEQ multiplex PCR; TCRdb's copy keeps in-frame clones and lacks some. The repertoire holds approximately 37,000 clones, with about four fifths as singletons. No antigens are known for them. The sequencing here drew on CD4+ T cells from PBMCs cultured without peptide, taken before COVID-19 vaccination. The receptors here all came from a human donor who received a COVID-19 vaccine.

This chain connects TRBV27 to TRBJ1-2, with 7 positions matching TRBD1. The germline gives CDR1 MNHEY, CDR2 SMNVEV (reference sequence). Trimming removed 3 bases from V and 6 bases from J; junction bases left unmatched: 4. The CDR3 contains 13 residues. The CDR3: CASSLTGTHGYTF. DNA for the CDR3: TGTGCCAGCAGTTTGACAGGGACCCATGGCTACACCTTC.

The rearrangement uses TRBV5-6 and TRBJ2-7; no clear D gene. Trimming left V 0 bases short and J 6 bases short, with 10 bases between. Germline V CDR1 and CDR2: SGHDT, YYEEEE. This CDR3 has 13 amino acids. CDR3 in DNA: TGTGCCAGCAGCTTGGTGAAGCTGGGCGAGCAGTACTTC. This gives the protein CASSLVKLGEQYF.

The chain has TRBV2 and TRBJ2-1; D remains ambiguous. The CDR3 length is 13 residues. Deletions cut 4 bases from V and 8 bases from J, with 12 bases between. Germline-derived CDR1 and CDR2 are SNHLY and FYNNEI. CDR3 in amino acids: CASSVGRTDEQFF. The CDR3 region has the DNA TGTGCCAGCAGTGTAGGTAGAACGGATGAGCAGTTCTTC.

This chain connects TRBV7-3 to TRBJ2-7, with 8 bases aligning to TRBD2. V lost 6 bases, J lost 2 bases, and 9 bases stayed unmatched. CDR1 and CDR2 from the germline V gene are SGHTA and FQGTGA. CDR3 length equals 15 residues. The CDR3 DNA is TGTGCCAGCAGAACTCGGGGGGGCCTCCCCTACGAGCAGTACTTC. Translated, it gives CASRTRGGLPYEQYF.

The rearrangement uses TRBV21-1 and TRBJ1-5. TRBV21-1 is annotated as a pseudogene. This CDR3 is 16 amino acids long. CDR3 nucleotides: TGTGCCAGCAGCAAGGGTTCGTGGGGTCCCAATCAGCCCCAGCATTTT. Protein: CASSKGSWGPNQPQHF.

V usage is TRBV2 and J usage is TRBJ2-2; maybe TRBD2 (6 bases). In germline, CDR1 is SNHLY, CDR2 FYNNEI. This CDR3 has 15 amino acids. Trimming removed 3 bases from V and 5 bases from J, with 13 bases in between. In DNA, the CDR3 is TGTGCCAGCAGTGATCTCGGGAGTGGGACCGGGGAGCTGTTTTTT. Translated, it gives CASSDLGSGTGELFF. The full variable domain, its missing parts supplied by reference TRBV2 and TRBJ2-2, is EPEVTQTPSHQVTQMGQEVILRCVPISNHLYFYWYRQILGQKVEFLVSFYNNEISEKSEIFDDQFSVERPDGSNFTLKIRSTKLEDSAMYFCASSDLGSGTGELFFGEGSRLTVL.

V gene TRBV9 combines with J gene TRBJ1-2, with a possible D match to TRBD1 (6 bases). V lost 4 bases, J lost 5 bases, and 12 bases lay in between. Looked up from germline, CDR1 is SGDLS and CDR2 is YYNGEE. The CDR3 spans 13 residues. The CDR3 sequence is CASSRTDLYGYTF. CDR3 nucleotide sequence: TGTGCCAGCAGCCGGACAGACCTGTATGGCTACACCTTC.

V gene TRBV7-2 combines with J gene TRBJ2-7, with 8 positions matching TRBD2. The CDR3 has 19 residues. Germline CDR1 and CDR2: SGHTA and FQGNSA. Trimming took 5 bases from V and 1 from J; bases not matched to a gene: 19. Written as DNA, the CDR3 is TGTGCCAGCAGCCGCACCTGGGGGGATAGCGGGATGTTATCCTACGAGCAGTACTTC. It yields the protein CASSRTWGDSGMLSYEQYF.

The V gene is TRBV6-5, the J gene TRBJ1-4; 8 bases fit TRBD1. The V segment lost 6 bases and the J segment 4 bases; nucleotides outside the gene matches: 4. Germline-derived CDR1 and CDR2 are MNHEY and SVGAGI. The CDR3 totals 14 residues. CDR3 region: CASSRGPGNEKLFF. The CDR3 region has the DNA TGTGCCAGCAGCAGGGGGCCGGGTAATGAAAAACTGTTTTTT.

The genes are TRBV2 and TRBJ1-2; no reliable D call. V lost 3 bases and J 3 bases, leaving 5 bases between the germline ends. The CDR3 sequence is 12 residues long. Germline CDR1 SNHLY, CDR2 FYNNEI. Here the CDR3 reads CASSEEDYGYTF. The CDR3 DNA follows: TGTGCCAGCAGTGAGGAGGACTATGGCTACACCTTC.

The chain carries TRBV9 and TRBJ2-3; D is possibly TRBD1 or TRBD2 (5 bases each). CDR1 is SGDLS, CDR2 YYNGEE, per germline. The V end lost 4 bases, the J end lost 4 bases, and 19 bases lay between the germline ends. The CDR3 spans 16 residues. In DNA, the CDR3 is TGTGCCAGCAGCCCGACCTGGGGGAGAGGGGCAGATACGCAGTATTTT. Its translation: CASSPTWGRGADTQYF.

The chain uses TRBV5-8 and TRBJ2-7, with a weak D call TRBD2 (6 bases). Germline CDR1 and CDR2: SGHTS and YDEGEE. The CDR3 spans 15 residues. Trimming removed 0 bases at V and 1 base at J, with 11 bases between. This CDR3 is CASSLEGLTSYEQYF. The CDR3, as DNA: TGTGCCAGCAGCTTGGAGGGACTGACTTCCTACGAGCAGTACTTC.

The chain carries TRBV4-1 and TRBJ2-1; 8 bases map to TRBD2. The length of the CDR3 is 15 residues. Germline-derived CDR1 and CDR2 are MGHRA and YSYEKL. With 4 bases clipped from V and 9 bases from J, the junction kept 11 bases outside the gene matches. The CDR3 sequence: CASSPRGAGIGEQFF. DNA of the CDR3: TGCGCCAGCAGCCCGCGGGGGGCGGGGATCGGTGAGCAGTTCTTC.

The chain combines TRBV7-8 with TRBJ1-2; the match to TRBD1 covers 8 bases. Germline V gene lookup returns CDR1 SGHVS and CDR2 FQNEAQ. V shed 5 bases and J 6 bases; nucleotides not matched to a gene: 8. The CDR3 contains 14 residues. The CDR3 here is CASSGRTGMDGYTF. CDR3 nucleotide sequence: TGTGCCAGCAGCGGACGGACAGGGATGGATGGCTACACCTTC.